Listed here are 20 T cell receptor beta chains from one sample, sequenced in a study of OX40 agonist ivuxolimab in advanced cancers. Sequencing was performed with immunoSEQ multiplex PCR; in TCRdb, only in-frame clones are kept and a portion is missing. The sample yields under 100,000 clones, around 83% seen once. The sample consisted of CD4+ or CD8+ T cells sorted from blood, taken in a trial of the OX40 agonist ivuxolimab. These receptor sequences come from an adult with an advanced solid tumor such as melanoma, head and neck, liver or kidney cancer.

The chain has TRBV7-2 and TRBJ2-1; D unclear. The CDR3 extends over 15 amino acids. The V end lost 3 bases, the J end lost 0 bases, and 9 bases lay between the germline ends. The germline CDR1 and CDR2 sequences are SGHTA and FQGNSA. This CDR3 reads CASSFRRLSYNEQFF. The CDR3 DNA sequence: TGTGCCAGCAGCTTCCGCAGGCTCTCCTACAATGAGCAGTTCTTC.

The CDR3 spells CACHPSYNEQFF. The CDR3 nucleotides read TGTGCCTGCCACCCTTCCTACAATGAGCAGTTCTTC. The rearrangement uses TRBV2 and TRBJ2-1; D is ambiguous. Trimming cost V 11 bases and J 1 base, with 9 bases left between them. CDR3 length: 12 residues. Germline V gene lookup returns CDR1 SNHLY and CDR2 FYNNEI.

This clone was seen once. The CDR3 region is CASSGARGSYNSPLHF. CDR3 bases: TGTGCCAGCAGTGGGGCCAGGGGCTCCTATAATTCACCCCTCCACTTT. The V call is TRBV2, the J call TRBJ1-6; the D gene is possibly TRBD1 (6 bases). Germline values: CDR1 SNHLY, CDR2 FYNNEI. The CDR3 has 16 amino acids. V lost 4 bases to trimming and J lost 0 bases, with 10 bases between them.

The chain uses TRBV19 and TRBJ2-7, with D maybe TRBD2 (6 bases). Looked up from germline, CDR1 is LNHDA and CDR2 is SQIVND (reference sequence). The CDR3 runs 14 residues. Trimming shortened V by 6 bases and J by 0 bases, and 12 bases separated the two germline ends. The chain's CDR3 is CASRDDGSSYEQYF. CDR3 DNA: TGTGCCAGTAGAGATGACGGGAGCTCCTACGAGCAGTACTTC.

V gene TRBV7-2 combines with J gene TRBJ1-3; D gene ambiguous. Germline CDR1 and CDR2: SGHTA and FQGNSA. The CDR3 spans 15 residues. V was cut by 0 bases and J by 0 bases, with 6 bases left in between. CDR3 residues: CASSLASGSGNTIYF. Written as DNA, the CDR3 is TGTGCCAGCAGCTTAGCCTCGGGCTCTGGAAACACCATATATTTT.

The V gene is TRBV19, the J gene TRBJ1-1, with 12 nucleotides matching TRBD1. This CDR3 contains 18 residues. The junction had 10 bases not matched to a gene; V was cut back by 4 bases and J by 1 base. Germline loops: CDR1 LNHDA, CDR2 SQIVND (reference sequence). CDR3 sequence: CASSSIRMGQGANTEAFF. The DNA for the CDR3 is TGTGCCAGTAGTAGCATAAGGATGGGACAGGGGGCGAACACTGAAGCTTTCTTT. Together with reference TRBV19 and TRBJ1-1, the CDR3 gives the full variable domain: DGGITQSPKYLFRKEGQNVTLSCEQNLNHDAMYWYRQDPGQGLRLIYYSQIVNDFQKGDIAEGYSVSREKKESFPLTVTSAQKNPTAFYLCASSSIRMGQGANTEAFFGQGTRLTVV.

The chain recombines TRBV10-3 with TRBJ1-4; D may be TRBD1 (6 bases). V shed 8 bases and J shed 3 bases, with 10 bases lying between them. Germline lookup yields CDR1 ENHRY and CDR2 SYGVKD. The CDR3 is 13 amino acids. The CDR3 reads CAIRRGPNEKLFF. The DNA of the CDR3 is TGTGCCATCCGCAGGGGTCCTAATGAAAAACTGTTTTTT.

This chain uses TRBV6-5 with TRBJ2-7; no clear D. CDR3 length equals 14 residues. V lost 2 bases, J lost 0 bases, and 8 bases lay in between. Germline V lookup: CDR1 MNHEY, CDR2 SVGAGI. CDR3 residues: CASSYGQNSYEQYF. As DNA, the CDR3 is TGTGCCAGCAGTTACGGGCAGAACTCCTACGAGCAGTACTTC.

The chain has TRBV9 and TRBJ2-3; perhaps D is TRBD1 or TRBD2 (6 bases each). Germline V gives CDR1 SGDLS, CDR2 YYNGEE. The CDR3 sequence is 17 residues long. Trimming removed 4 bases from V and 1 base from J, with 19 bases in between. The CDR3 DNA reads TGTGCCAGCAGCCCTCGGGGATCGAGGGGGGGCACAGATACGCAGTATTTT. It encodes CASSPRGSRGGTDTQYF. Variable domain in full (rest from reference TRBV9 and TRBJ2-3): DSGVTQTPKHLITATGQRVTLRCSPRSGDLSVYWYQQSLDQGLQFLIQYYNGEERAKGNILERFSAQQFPDLHSELNLSSLELGDSALYFCASSPRGSRGGTDTQYFGPGTRLTVL.

This clone was found a few times. The chain couples TRBV28 to TRBJ2-7; 10 nucleotides line up with TRBD2. Germline V gene lookup returns CDR1 MDHEN and CDR2 SYDVKM. V lost 6 bases and J lost 5; bases outside the gene matches: 7. The CDR3 runs 14 residues. The chain's CDR3 is CASSPTSGVNEQYF. CDR3 DNA: TGTGCCAGCAGCCCCACTAGCGGGGTTAACGAGCAGTACTTC.

The V call is TRBV29-1, the J call TRBJ2-3; maybe TRBD1 (5 bases). CDR1 is SQVTM and CDR2 is ANQGSEA in the germline V gene. Trimming shortened V by 6 bases and J by 2 bases, and 12 bases separated the two germline ends. The CDR3 runs to 13 residues. This chain's CDR3 is CSVPRQNTDTQYF. The CDR3 region has the DNA TGCAGCGTGCCCCGACAGAACACAGATACGCAGTATTTT.

The chain links TRBV14 to TRBJ2-3; 10 nucleotides line up with TRBD2. Germline CDR1 SGHDN, CDR2 FVKESK. The CDR3 runs 16 residues. J gave up 2 bases and V 2 bases, and 4 bases lay outside the gene matches. The CDR3 region has the DNA TGTGCCAGCAGCCAAAGCCTAGCGGGGGACACAGATACGCAGTATTTT. Residues: CASSQSLAGDTDTQYF.

This clone was seen more than once but under ten times. The J gene is TRBJ1-5, the V gene TRBV27, with unresolved D. The germline CDR1 and CDR2 sequences are MNHEY and SMNVEV (reference sequence). V gave up 11 bases and J gave up 2 bases, with 10 bases separating them. CDR3 length: 12 amino acids. The CDR3 nucleotides are TGTGCCCCTGTAGGTTGCAATCAGCCCCAGCATTTT. Translation: CAPVGCNQPQHF.

This sequence joins TRBV5-1 and TRBJ1-1; 9 nucleotides line up with TRBD1. CDR3 size: 16 residues. V shed 4 bases, J shed 4 bases, and the junction held 11 bases outside the gene matches. Germline values: CDR1 SGHRS, CDR2 YFSETQ. Here the CDR3 reads CASSPGYRGRRTEAFF. The CDR3 DNA reads as TGCGCCAGCAGCCCTGGATACAGGGGGCGCCGCACTGAAGCTTTCTTT.

This clone was observed a handful of times. The V gene is TRBV6-5, the J gene TRBJ2-7; the D gene is possibly TRBD2 (6 bases). Trimming shortened V by 2 bases and J by 4 bases, and 9 bases separated the two germline ends. This CDR3 region has 13 residues. Per the germline V gene, CDR1 is MNHEY and CDR2 is SVGAGI. Here the CDR3 DNA reads TGTGCCAGCAGTTACACTCGGGGGTACGAGCAGTACTTC. The encoded protein is CASSYTRGYEQYF.

The V and J genes are TRBV10-3 and TRBJ2-2; no clear D. V was trimmed by 7 bases and J by 6 bases, leaving 12 bases between them. The length of the CDR3 is 13 residues. Germline CDR1 ENHRY, CDR2 SYGVKD. As DNA, the CDR3 is TGTGCCATCAACGACGGATACGCCGGGGAGCTGTTTTTT. This codes for CAINDGYAGELFF.

This chain links TRBV7-8 with TRBJ2-2; 7 positions agree with TRBD1. CDR3 length: 15 residues. Germline CDR1 is SGHVS and CDR2 is FQNEAQ. Germline trimming cut 2 bases from V and 4 bases from J; bases unmatched to any gene: 4. This chain's CDR3 is CASSLSQGSTGELFF. CDR3 nucleotide sequence: TGTGCCAGCAGCTTATCACAGGGGAGCACCGGGGAGCTGTTTTTT.

A note on this clone: At one end the junction does not follow the germline gene, possibly because of a read error. This chain links TRBV10-3 with TRBJ1-2; TRBD1 aligns across 7 bases. There are 14 residues in the CDR3. Germline CDR1 ENHRY, CDR2 SYGVKD. CDR3 region: CAVRGAGRFYGYTF. DNA for the CDR3: TGTGCCGTCAGGGGGGCAGGGAGATTCTATGGCTACACCTTC.

The J gene is TRBJ1-1, the V gene TRBV19, with a possible D match to TRBD1 (5 bases). V was shortened by 3 bases and J by 1 base, with 9 bases between the two germline ends. CDR1 LNHDA and CDR2 SQIVND come from the germline V gene (reference sequence). This CDR3 contains 14 residues. CDR3 bases: TGTGCCAGTAGTATTGGGGGGGAGAACACTGAAGCTTTCTTT. Translated: CASSIGGENTEAFF. Full variable domain (remainder filled in from reference TRBV19 and TRBJ1-1): DGGITQSPKYLFRKEGQNVTLSCEQNLNHDAMYWYRQDPGQGLRLIYYSQIVNDFQKGDIAEGYSVSREKKESFPLTVTSAQKNPTAFYLCASSIGGENTEAFFGQGTRLTVV.

This clone was counted a single time. The chain employs TRBV30 and TRBJ1-6; D uncertain. The germline V gene has CDR1 GTSNPN and CDR2 SVGIG (reference sequence). V was clipped by 4 bases and J by 7 bases, with 11 bases between them. The CDR3 runs to 13 residues. CDR3 region: CAWTPLRNSPLHF. The CDR3 DNA reads as TGTGCCTGGACCCCCCTAAGGAATTCACCCCTCCACTTT.